The 31 T cell receptor beta chains given below trace back to one sample, sequenced in a study of Ad26.COV2.S vaccination and SARS-CoV-2 variants. Only in-frame clones appear in the TCRdb table, and some are missing; sequencing was by immunoSEQ multiplex PCR. The repertoire holds some 340,000 clones, with 86% as singletons. The treatment here: roughly 20 received Ad26.COV2.S at low or high dose, single or two shots; roughly 5 received placebo; per-sample allocation not given. Sampling occurred on day 63 after the first vaccine or placebo injection. Sequencing used peripheral blood, obtained in a trial of Ad26.COV2.S vaccine versus placebo. The receptors shown here come from a person between 18 and 60 years old who received the Ad26.COV2.S COVID-19 vaccine or a placebo.

This sequence joins TRBV7-8 and TRBJ2-5; D is possibly TRBD1 or TRBD2 (5 bases each). Germline V CDR1 and CDR2: SGHVS, FQNEAQ. The CDR3 has 14 residues. V was clipped by 3 bases and J by 9 bases, with 17 bases between them. The CDR3 loop is CASSFGALGESQYF. The CDR3 DNA sequence: TGTGCCAGCAGCTTCGGGGCTTTGGGGGAGTCCCAGTACTTC. Variable domain in full (rest from reference TRBV7-8 and TRBJ2-5): GAGVSQSPRYKVAKRGQDVALRCDPISGHVSLFWYQQALGQGPEFLTYFQNEAQLDKSGLPSDRFFAERPEGSVSTLKIQRTQQEDSAVYLCASSFGALGESQYFGPGTRLLVL.

This clone turned up a few times. The J gene is TRBJ1-3, the V gene TRBV5-1; 8 nucleotides line up with TRBD1. Germline V gene sequence: CDR1 SGHRS, CDR2 YFSETQ. CDR3 length: 14 residues. V was clipped by 4 bases and J by 2 bases; unmatched bases: 2. The CDR3, as DNA: TGCGCCAGCAGCACACAGGGGGCTGGAAACACCATATATTTT. Its protein is CASSTQGAGNTIYF.

This clone is a singleton in its sample. Other nucleotide sequences from this sample produce the same CDR3. Here the CDR3 DNA reads TGTGCCAGCAGTTCCCGGGACCGGGGCACAGATACGCAGTATTTT. Translation gives CASSSRDRGTDTQYF. This sequence joins TRBV6-6 and TRBJ2-3; D is tentatively TRBD1 or TRBD2 (5 bases each). From germline, CDR1 is MNHNY and CDR2 SVGAGI (reference sequence). Trimming took 4 bases from V and 1 from J, leaving 12 bases between them. The CDR3 extends over 15 amino acids.

This clone was observed a few times. The DNA for the CDR3 is TGTGCCAGTAGCCCTTTGACGGGGGGCGCGACTAATGAAAAACTGTTTTTT. This sequence encodes CASSPLTGGATNEKLFF. This chain joins TRBV19 and TRBJ1-4; a weak D match, TRBD1 (6 bases). Germline CDR1 LNHDA, CDR2 SQIVND (reference sequence). V dropped 6 bases and J dropped 2 bases, with 19 bases sitting between them. The CDR3 runs 17 residues.

The chain links TRBV2 to TRBJ1-4; no clear D gene. This CDR3 has 13 residues. The germline gives CDR1 SNHLY, CDR2 FYNNEI. The V end lost 7 bases, the J end lost 6 bases, and 12 bases lay between the germline ends. The CDR3 DNA reads as TGTGCCAGCATGGCAGGCGAACATGAAAAACTGTTTTTT. It translates to CASMAGEHEKLFF.

This chain connects TRBV5-4 to TRBJ1-5, with a possible D match to TRBD1 (5 bases). V was clipped by 4 bases and J by 2 bases, with 13 bases between them. In germline, CDR1 is SGHNT, CDR2 YYREEE (reference sequence). The CDR3 covers 15 residues. CDR3 residues: CASSPGPVGNQPQHF. The CDR3 DNA is TGTGCCAGCAGCCCGGGACCCGTGGGCAATCAGCCCCAGCATTTT.

This chain connects TRBV27 to TRBJ2-7; possible D gene TRBD1, 6 bases. The CDR3 has 18 residues. Trimming took 4 bases from V and 2 from J, leaving 24 bases between them. The germline gives CDR1 MNHEY, CDR2 SMNVEV (reference sequence). In nucleotides, the CDR3 is TGTGCCAGCAGTTCAGTGCTAAAGGTCGGGACATTCGCCTACGAGCAGTACTTC. It specifies CASSSVLKVGTFAYEQYF.

The V call is TRBV7-8, the J call TRBJ2-7, with TRBD1 matching over 12 bases. V trimming: 0 bases; J trimming: 5 bases; junction bases outside the gene matches: 8. The CDR3 spans 17 residues. Germline V gene lookup returns CDR1 SGHVS and CDR2 FQNEAQ. CDR3 loop: CASSLARLGTGGDEQYF. In DNA, the CDR3 is TGTGCCAGCAGCTTAGCTCGGTTAGGGACAGGGGGCGACGAGCAGTACTTC.

This clone was counted a single time. This chain joins TRBV25-1 and TRBJ1-2, with 9 positions matching TRBD1. The trim removed 3 bases at V and 1 base at J, leaving 6 bases unmatched. Germline V CDR1 and CDR2: MGHDK, SYGVNS. The CDR3 runs to 16 residues. DNA of the CDR3: TGTGCCAGCAGTGATTCCGGACAGGGGTTTAACTATGGCTACACCTTC. Its translation: CASSDSGQGFNYGYTF.

V and J are TRBV5-4 and TRBJ2-1; tentatively, D is TRBD1 (6 bases). CDR3 size: 15 residues. Germline V CDR1 and CDR2: SGHNT, YYREEE (reference sequence). The V and J ends lost 1 base and 0 bases respectively, with 8 bases between them. The CDR3 sequence is CASSLIGGSYNEQFF. CDR3 bases: TGTGCCAGCAGCTTGATAGGGGGCTCCTACAATGAGCAGTTCTTC.

V gene TRBV18 combines with J gene TRBJ2-1, with TRBD1 matching over 9 bases. V shed 5 bases, J shed 5 bases, and the junction held 4 bases outside the gene matches. The CDR3 runs 14 residues. From germline, CDR1 is KGHSH and CDR2 LQKENI. CDR3 region: CASSTDRGDNEQFF. The DNA of the CDR3 is TGTGCCAGCTCAACCGACAGGGGGGACAATGAGCAGTTCTTC.

The sample holds one count of this clone. The V gene is TRBV29-1, the J gene TRBJ2-5, with D uncertain. The CDR3 is 10 residues long. The germline CDR1 and CDR2 sequences are SQVTM and ANQGSEA. With 7 bases removed from V and 5 bases from J, the gap between germline ends came to 8 bases. This CDR3 is CSGEAETQYF. CDR3 in DNA: TGCAGCGGAGAAGCGGAGACCCAGTACTTC. Using reference TRBV29-1 and TRBJ2-5 for the parts outside the CDR3, the full variable domain is SAVISQKPSRDICQRGTSLTIQCQVDSQVTMMFWYRQQPGQSLTLIATANQGSEATYESGFVIDKFPISRPNLTFSTLTVSNMSPEDSSIYLCSGEAETQYFGPGTRLLVL.

V usage is TRBV30 and J usage is TRBJ1-2; possible D gene TRBD1, 6 bases. V lost 3 bases, J lost 4 bases, and 6 bases lay in between. This CDR3 has 11 amino acids. Germline V lookup: CDR1 GTSNPN, CDR2 SVGIG (reference sequence). DNA for the CDR3: TGTGCCTGGAGGACAGGCTATGGCTACACCTTC. As protein: CAWRTGYGYTF.

This clone was found once. The gene calls are TRBV7-2 and TRBJ2-1; D remains unclear. This CDR3 is built from 18 residues. Germline assignment: CDR1 SGHTA and CDR2 FQGNSA. The V and J ends lost 2 bases and 0 bases respectively, with 17 bases between them. For the CDR3, the DNA is TGTGCCAGCAGCTTAAATACCCCGGCTAGATCCTCCTACAATGAGCAGTTCTTC. Its protein is CASSLNTPARSSYNEQFF.

V and J are TRBV2 and TRBJ2-2; 7 nucleotides match TRBD1. The germline gives CDR1 SNHLY, CDR2 FYNNEI. This CDR3 region has 14 residues. V lost 6 bases, J lost 8 bases, and 9 bases stayed unmatched. This chain's CDR3 is CASRFRGSSGELFF. In nucleotides, the CDR3 is TGTGCCAGCAGGTTCAGGGGGTCGTCAGGGGAGCTGTTTTTT.

The V gene is TRBV11-3, the J gene TRBJ1-2, with TRBD1 identical over 8 bases. The germline V gene has CDR1 SGHNT and CDR2 YENEEA. The J segment lost 8 bases and the V segment lost 3 bases, leaving 8 bases of the junction unmatched. The CDR3 consists of 14 residues. For the CDR3, the DNA is TGTGCCAGCAGCTTCCCCCTGGACAGGGACGGCTACACCTTC. Translation gives CASSFPLDRDGYTF.

V gene TRBV6-5 combines with J gene TRBJ1-1; D ambiguous. This CDR3 has 14 residues. Germline values: CDR1 MNHEY, CDR2 SVGAGI. Trimming cost V 8 bases and J 1 base, with 14 bases left between them. The CDR3 region is CASGKQTRNTEAFF. Here the CDR3 DNA reads TGTGCCAGCGGGAAACAGACAAGGAACACTGAAGCTTTCTTT.

The CDR3 region is CASKVMVRGNQPQHF. CDR3 nucleotide sequence: TGTGCCAGCAAGGTGATGGTCAGGGGGAATCAGCCCCAGCATTTT. The V call is TRBV28, the J call TRBJ1-5; 7 bases line up with TRBD1. V lost 7 bases to trimming and J lost 4 bases; unmatched junction nucleotides: 10. The CDR3 has 15 amino acids. Germline values: CDR1 MDHEN, CDR2 SYDVKM. Variable domain in full (rest from reference TRBV28 and TRBJ1-5): DVKVTQSSRYLVKRTGEKVFLECVQDMDHENMFWYRQDPGLGLRLIYFSYDVKMKEKGDIPEGYSVSREKKERFSLILESASTNQTSMYLCASKVMVRGNQPQHFGDGTRLSIL.

This chain connects TRBV5-1 to TRBJ2-1; D may be TRBD2 (6 bases). Germline V gene lookup returns CDR1 SGHRS and CDR2 YFSETQ. V was clipped by 7 bases and J by 4 bases, with 15 bases between them. The CDR3 spans 14 residues. The CDR3 loop reads CASCPAGRYNEQFF. CDR3 DNA sequence: TGCGCCAGCTGTCCGGCGGGGAGATACAATGAGCAGTTCTTC.

The chain carries TRBV14 and TRBJ1-1; a possible D gene is TRBD1 (6 bases). This CDR3 spans 12 amino acids. With 10 bases removed from V and 0 bases from J, the gap between germline ends came to 9 bases. Germline loops: CDR1 SGHDN, CDR2 FVKESK. CDR3 region: CATGQMNTEAFF. The CDR3 DNA reads TGTGCCACCGGACAGATGAACACTGAAGCTTTCTTT. The entire variable domain, with the rest obtained from reference TRBV14 and TRBJ1-1, is as follows: EAGVTQFPSHSVIEKGQTVTLRCDPISGHDNLYWYRRVMGKEIKFLLHFVKESKQDESGMPNNRFLAERTGGTYSTLKVQPAELEDSGVYFCATGQMNTEAFFGQGTRLTVV.

The CDR3: CASSPSGTNHEKLFF. In nucleotides, the CDR3 is TGTGCCAGCAGCCCGTCGGGGACAAACCATGAAAAACTGTTTTTT. V is TRBV6-2 or TRBV6-3 and J is TRBJ1-4; D perhaps matches TRBD1 (6 bases). V lost 6 bases and J 6 bases, leaving 17 bases between the germline ends. CDR3 length equals 15 residues. Germline CDR1 and CDR2: MNHEY and SVGEGT.

This chain connects TRBV12-3 or TRBV12-4 to TRBJ2-1, with 10 nucleotides matching TRBD2. This CDR3 comprises 12 residues. Trimming removed 4 bases from V and 12 bases from J; junction bases left unmatched: 3. CDR3 region: CASSSLAGGQFF. The CDR3 bases are TGTGCCAGCAGTTCTTTAGCGGGGGGGCAGTTCTTC.

This clone was recorded once. CDR3 in DNA: TGTGCCTGGGGCTCTGGGTACTCTGGAAACACCATATATTTT. Amino acid sequence: CAWGSGYSGNTIYF. V gene TRBV30 combines with J gene TRBJ1-3; D gene unclear. The germline V gene has CDR1 GTSNPN and CDR2 SVGIG (reference sequence). The CDR3 runs to 14 residues. The germline V and J ends were trimmed by 5 bases and 0 bases, with 11 bases remaining between them. The full variable domain, completed using reference TRBV30 and TRBJ1-3, is SQTIHQWPATLVQPVGSPLSLECTVEGTSNPNLYWYRQAAGRGLQLLFYSVGIGQISSEVPQNLSASRPQDRQFILSSKKLLLSDSGFYLCAWGSGYSGNTIYFGEGSWLTVV.

V and J are TRBV19 and TRBJ1-5; 7 nucleotides line up with TRBD1. In germline, CDR1 is LNHDA, CDR2 SQIVND (reference sequence). The CDR3 is 15 residues long. V lost 6 bases to trimming and J lost 2 bases; unmatched junction nucleotides: 7. CDR3: CASRGRQGGNQPQHF. The CDR3 DNA sequence: TGTGCCAGTAGGGGGCGACAGGGTGGCAATCAGCCCCAGCATTTT.

V and J are TRBV5-1 and TRBJ2-1, with D perhaps TRBD1 or TRBD2 (7 bases each). This CDR3 is built from 14 residues. CDR1 and CDR2 (germline): SGHRS, YFSETQ. In nucleotides, the CDR3 is TGCCCTAGCGGCGGGACAGTACTCTACAATGAGCAGTTCTTC. Residues: CPSGGTVLYNEQFF.

The CDR3 coding sequence is TGTGCCAGCCGGGGGCGGGGGTTAGGCTATGGCTACACCTTC. This sequence encodes CASRGRGLGYGYTF. This chain uses TRBV6-5 with TRBJ1-2; D might be TRBD1 (6 bases). The V end was cut by 8 bases, the J end by 4 bases, with 17 bases between. Germline-derived CDR1 and CDR2 are MNHEY and SVGAGI. This CDR3 contains 14 residues.

This rearrangement joins TRBV11-2 to TRBJ1-3, with D perhaps matching TRBD1 (5 bases). With 1 base removed from V and 0 bases from J, the gap between germline ends came to 7 bases. The length of the CDR3 is 15 residues. The germline V gene encodes CDR1 SGHAT and CDR2 FQNNGV. This CDR3 is CASSLVGTSGNTIYF. The CDR3 nucleotides are TGTGCCAGCAGCTTAGTTGGGACCTCTGGAAACACCATATATTTT. Filled out from reference TRBV11-2 and TRBJ1-3, the complete variable domain reads EAGVAQSPRYKIIEKRQSVAFWCNPISGHATLYWYQQILGQGPKLLIQFQNNGVVDDSQLPKDRFSAERLKGVDSTLKIQPAKLEDSAVYLCASSLVGTSGNTIYFGEGSWLTVV.

The chain has TRBV5-1 and TRBJ1-3; D uncertain. In germline, CDR1 is SGHRS, CDR2 YFSETQ. Trimming cost V 0 bases and J 1 base, with 8 bases left between them. The CDR3 spans 15 residues. In nucleotides, the CDR3 is TGCGCCAGCAGCTTGGAGGAGGGATCTGGAAACACCATATATTTT. Translated: CASSLEEGSGNTIYF.

This rearrangement joins TRBV18 to TRBJ1-2; 7 bases line up with TRBD1. The germline gives CDR1 KGHSH, CDR2 LQKENI. The CDR3 covers 17 residues. V trimming: 3 bases; J trimming: 3 bases; junction bases outside the gene matches: 13. This CDR3 reads CASSPIRDRKPYYGYTF. The CDR3 DNA reads TGTGCCAGCTCACCCATTAGGGACAGAAAACCTTACTATGGCTACACCTTC.

This chain connects TRBV18 to TRBJ2-6; 7 bases match TRBD2. Germline loops: CDR1 KGHSH, CDR2 LQKENI. CDR3 length equals 16 residues. Trimming removed 2 bases from V and 1 base from J; junction bases left unmatched: 2. Written as DNA, the CDR3 is TGTGCCAGCTCACCATGGGAGGGGTCTGGGGCCAACGTCCTGACTTTC. This sequence encodes CASSPWEGSGANVLTF.

V gene TRBV30 combines with J gene TRBJ1-5; 7 positions match TRBD1. Trimming took 2 bases from V and 1 from J; bases not matched to a gene: 5. CDR3 length: 15 residues. Germline values: CDR1 GTSNPN, CDR2 SVGIG (reference sequence). CDR3 amino acids: CAWSPGTASNQPQHF. The CDR3, as DNA: TGTGCCTGGAGTCCCGGGACAGCGAGCAATCAGCCCCAGCATTTT. Full variable domain (missing parts from reference TRBV30 and TRBJ1-5): SQTIHQWPATLVQPVGSPLSLECTVEGTSNPNLYWYRQAAGRGLQLLFYSVGIGQISSEVPQNLSASRPQDRQFILSSKKLLLSDSGFYLCAWSPGTASNQPQHFGDGTRLSIL.